This T cell receptor (beta chain) was obtained from a study of cytomegalovirus exposure and HLA in healthy donors. Overall study results and limits: V- and J-gene trimming in TCR beta was tied to a missense DCLRE1C variant by an analysis performed later. Another analysis was done later, and it associated approximately 15,000 TCR beta sequences with HLA alleles at 0.05 false discovery rate. Productive rates of about 90% or about 30% were seen for most TCR beta V segments in an earlier analysis.

V was clipped by 6 bases and J by 7 bases, with 16 bases between them. Germline CDR1 is ENHRY and CDR2 is SYGVKD. The CDR3 covers 15 residues. To note about this clone: Its cognate antigen is unknown.

It was with 60 Vbeta and 13 Jbeta primers that the PCR ran. Assay: immunoSEQ multiplex PCR; the TCRdb copy retains only in-frame clones and omits some. The listing records tens of thousands of clones. V and J are TRBV10-3 and TRBJ1-6; weak D call: TRBD1 (5 bases). Sequenced input: PBMCs. The TCR sequence derives from a woman aged 30 to 39 in good health and CMV-seronegative. The CDR3: CAIRDGGGENSPLHF. The DNA of the CDR3 is TGTGCCATCAGGGACGGAGGAGGGGAGAATTCACCCCTCCACTTT.